The 21 T cell receptor beta chains below come from one sample, sequenced in a study of blood T cell repertoires in COVID-19. Sequenced by immunoSEQ multiplex PCR; TCRdb stores in-frame clones only, minus some. The sample includes under 250,000 clones, roughly 86% seen only once; the top ten take 4%. The specimen sequenced was peripheral blood. All receptors come from a middle-aged man with acute or convalescent COVID-19.

CDR3 in amino acids: CASSILASGEDEQYF. The CDR3 coding sequence is TGTGCCAGTAGTATCTTGGCTAGCGGAGAAGACGAGCAGTACTTC. The chain links TRBV19 to TRBJ2-7; 7 bases line up with TRBD2. Germline lookup yields CDR1 LNHDA and CDR2 SQIVND (reference sequence). J gave up 5 bases and V 3 bases, and 10 bases lay outside the gene matches. This CDR3 has 15 residues.

The V call is TRBV18, the J call TRBJ2-7, with D perhaps TRBD2 (6 bases). The CDR3 runs 16 residues. V shed 3 bases and J shed 1 base, with 16 bases lying between them. Germline CDR1 is KGHSH and CDR2 is LQKENI. The CDR3 protein is CASSPAEGIGSYEQYF. The CDR3 region has the DNA TGTGCCAGCTCACCGGCGGAGGGAATCGGGTCCTACGAGCAGTACTTC.

This clone came up a few times. Additional DNA sequences in this sample encode the identical CDR3. The chain recombines TRBV30 with TRBJ2-3, with 9 nucleotides matching TRBD2. V gave up 4 bases and J gave up 0 bases; unmatched junction bases: 2. This CDR3 is built from 14 residues. Germline lookup yields CDR1 GTSNPN and CDR2 SVGIG (reference sequence). Here the CDR3 DNA reads TGTGCCTGGACTAGCGGGACTAGCACAGATACGCAGTATTTT. This codes for CAWTSGTSTDTQYF.

The V gene is TRBV19, the J gene TRBJ2-3; D remains ambiguous. Trimming stripped 7 bases from V and 2 bases from J, with 4 bases between. Germline V gene sequence: CDR1 LNHDA, CDR2 SQIVND (reference sequence). The CDR3 loop spans 11 amino acids. CDR3 coding DNA: TGTGCCAGTACTTCCACAGATACGCAGTATTTT. It specifies CASTSTDTQYF.

This clone was observed once. This chain connects TRBV28 to TRBJ2-1, with 8 positions matching TRBD1. Germline values: CDR1 MDHEN, CDR2 SYDVKM. V trimming: 1 base; J trimming: 4 bases; junction bases outside the gene matches: 12. The CDR3 extends over 18 amino acids. The CDR3 sequence is CASSLYGVAGQGYNEQFF. CDR3 coding DNA: TGTGCCAGCAGTTTATACGGCGTGGCAGGACAGGGTTACAATGAGCAGTTCTTC.

This clone was observed a few times. This chain joins TRBV5-1 and TRBJ1-5; 7 nucleotides match TRBD1. The CDR3 is 15 amino acids. CDR1 and CDR2 (germline): SGHRS, YFSETQ. V shed 1 base and J 5 bases; nucleotides not matched to a gene: 6. The CDR3 region is CASSLLGTEDQPQHF. The CDR3 DNA reads as TGCGCCAGCAGCTTGTTAGGGACAGAGGATCAGCCCCAGCATTTT.

Of note for this clone: The same CDR3 can be traced to other DNA sequences in this sample. The CDR3 region is CASSVVEGAGGYTF. As DNA, the CDR3 is TGTGCCAGCAGCGTAGTAGAGGGGGCCGGTGGCTACACCTTC. V usage is TRBV9 and J usage is TRBJ1-2, with 7 positions matching TRBD1. CDR3 length: 14 residues. Germline V gives CDR1 SGDLS, CDR2 YYNGEE. J was trimmed by 7 bases and V by 0 bases; bases with no gene match: 6.

The V call is TRBV5-1, the J call TRBJ2-7; 9 bases fit TRBD1. Per germline, CDR1 SGHRS and CDR2 YFSETQ. The CDR3 has 14 amino acids. Unmatched junction bases numbered 7, after V lost 4 bases and J lost 5 bases. The CDR3 loop is CASSPTGTGNEQYF. The CDR3 DNA sequence: TGCGCCAGCAGCCCGACCGGGACAGGGAACGAGCAGTACTTC.

Details on this clone: Other DNA sequences in the sample encode the same CDR3. The chain employs TRBV10-3 and TRBJ1-5; 8 bases are a match to TRBD1. The length of the CDR3 is 13 residues. V shed 6 bases and J 4 bases; nucleotides not matched to a gene: 2. Per the germline V gene, CDR1 is ENHRY and CDR2 is SYGVKD. The DNA of the CDR3 is TGTGCCATCAGCGGACAGGGAAATCAGCCCCAGCATTTT. This translates into CAISGQGNQPQHF.

CDR3 protein: CASSTRGDGELFF. CDR3 sequence (DNA): TGTGCCAGCAGTACCCGAGGTGACGGGGAGCTGTTTTTT. V and J are TRBV12-3 or TRBV12-4 and TRBJ2-2; D gene uncertain. The CDR3 totals 13 residues. V lost 5 bases, J lost 7 bases, and 11 bases lay in between.

The chain combines TRBV7-9 with TRBJ2-7, with D tentatively TRBD1 (6 bases). Between the trimmed V and J ends, which lost 7 bases and 2 bases, there was a span of 9 bases. This CDR3 has 12 amino acids. The germline CDR1 and CDR2 sequences are SEHNR and FQNEAQ (reference sequence). The CDR3 sequence: CASMRTAYEQYF. CDR3 sequence (DNA): TGTGCCAGCATGAGGACAGCCTACGAGCAGTACTTC.

This clone turned up a few times. The chain carries TRBV7-9 and TRBJ1-2, with 9 bases lining up with TRBD1. The V and J ends lost 5 bases and 4 bases, in that order; junction bases with no gene match: 5. CDR1 is SEHNR, CDR2 FQNEAQ, per germline (reference sequence). There are 14 residues in the CDR3. The CDR3 is CASSTGTGLYGYTF. CDR3 in DNA: TGTGCCAGCAGCACCGGGACAGGGCTCTATGGCTACACCTTC.

V gene TRBV6-4 combines with J gene TRBJ2-2; tentative D call: TRBD2 (5 bases). In germline, CDR1 is MRHNA, CDR2 SNTAGT. The CDR3 spans 17 residues. Trimming stripped 7 bases from V and 3 bases from J, with 21 bases between. The CDR3 loop reads CASTLRELVSYTGELFF. Written as DNA, the CDR3 is TGTGCCAGCACCCTAAGGGAGTTGGTTAGCTACACCGGGGAGCTGTTTTTT.

The chain couples TRBV12-5 to TRBJ1-1; D is undetermined. CDR1 and CDR2 from the germline V gene are LGHNT and FRNRAP. The CDR3 has 13 amino acids. V was cut by 3 bases and J by 8 bases, with 13 bases left in between. The CDR3 region is CASGLESWSEAFF. CDR3 DNA sequence: TGTGCTAGTGGTTTAGAAAGCTGGTCCGAAGCTTTCTTT.

The CDR3 here is CASSGPGTGGSYEQYF. CDR3 nucleotides: TGTGCCAGCAGCGGCCCCGGGACAGGGGGATCCTACGAGCAGTACTTC. The J gene is TRBJ2-7, the V gene TRBV9; 11 bases line up with TRBD1. The CDR3 has 16 amino acids. The V gene end was trimmed by 3 bases and the J gene end by 1 base; junction bases not matched to a gene: 6. Germline V gene lookup returns CDR1 SGDLS and CDR2 YYNGEE.

This chain uses TRBV23-1 with TRBJ1-2; D unclear. Being an ORF, TRBV23-1 has a function that is uncertain. The CDR3 runs 13 residues. V lost 4 bases, J lost 4 bases, and 10 bases lay in between. The CDR3 coding sequence is TGCGCCAGCAGTCCTGGCTGTGCCTATGGCTACACCTTC. Its protein product is CASSPGCAYGYTF.

The chain has TRBV28 and TRBJ1-1, with a possible D match to TRBD1 (6 bases). The CDR3 sequence is 13 residues long. The germline gives CDR1 MDHEN, CDR2 SYDVKM. The V end lost 8 bases, the J end lost 1 base, and 11 bases lay between the germline ends. The CDR3 protein is CASVPGQNTEAFF. The CDR3 DNA reads as TGTGCCAGCGTACCGGGACAGAACACTGAAGCTTTCTTT.

This chain joins TRBV7-9 and TRBJ1-2; TRBD1 matches at 7 bases. The trim removed 6 bases at V and 0 bases at J, leaving 4 bases unmatched. Looked up from germline, CDR1 is SEHNR and CDR2 is FQNEAQ (reference sequence). The CDR3 is 14 residues long. The CDR3 region has the DNA TGTGCCAGCAGGGACGGGACAGCTAACTATGGCTACACCTTC. As protein: CASRDGTANYGYTF.

The chain couples TRBV5-6 to TRBJ2-3, with TRBD2 matching 7 bases. J gave up 3 bases and V 0 bases, and 4 bases lay outside the gene matches. The CDR3 has 15 amino acids. Germline CDR1 SGHDT, CDR2 YYEEEE. The CDR3 DNA follows: TGTGCCAGCAGCTTGGGACGAGCGGGGACAGATACGCAGTATTTT. This codes for CASSLGRAGTDTQYF.

J is TRBJ2-3 and V is TRBV3-1 (or the pseudogene TRBV3-2), with 13 bases lining up with TRBD2. This CDR3 spans 14 amino acids. Germline values: CDR1 LGHDT, CDR2 YNNKEL (reference sequence). With V trimmed by 3 bases and J by 6 bases, 0 bases remained unmatched. The CDR3: CASSQTSGGDTQYF. CDR3 in DNA: TGTGCCAGCAGCCAGACTAGCGGGGGGGATACGCAGTATTTT.

The chain couples TRBV14 to TRBJ2-1, with a tentative D call TRBD2 (6 bases). Germline loops: CDR1 SGHDN, CDR2 FVKESK. V lost 4 bases to trimming and J lost 0 bases, with 13 bases between them. The CDR3 contains 16 residues. CDR3: CASSPYMDYSYNEQFF. The CDR3 DNA reads TGTGCCAGCAGCCCTTACATGGACTACTCCTACAATGAGCAGTTCTTC.